This TCR beta chain was obtained from a study of T cell responses to AZD1222 COVID-19 vaccine. Per the germline V gene, CDR1 is SGHNT and CDR2 is YYREEE (reference sequence). V shed 4 bases, J shed 0 bases, and the junction held 3 bases outside the gene matches. The CDR3 length is 14 residues. TCRdb keeps only in-frame clones here, not all; method: immunoSEQ multiplex PCR. The table records 100,000 to 150,000 clones, under 85% of them present only once. This TCR was sampled from an adult in good health. V usage is TRBV5-4 and J usage is TRBJ2-7; 8 bases fit TRBD1. Sequenced here: peripheral blood, sampled on day 0 of AZD1222 vaccination. The CDR3: CASSRTGSSYEQYF. The CDR3 DNA follows: TGTGCCAGCAGCCGGACAGGGAGCTCCTACGAGCAGTACTTC.